A single sample gave rise to the 12 T cell receptor beta chains below, sequenced in a study of blood T cell repertoires in COVID-19. Sequencing used immunoSEQ multiplex PCR; TCRdb keeps in-frame clones, though not all of them. The data hold hundreds of thousands of clones, with nearly 90% observed a single time. The specimen was peripheral blood. Receptors originate from a man younger than 35 with COVID-19, enrolled during active disease.

V and J are TRBV29-1 and TRBJ2-7; 11 bases line up with TRBD2. Per the germline V gene, CDR1 is SQVTM and CDR2 is ANQGSEA. The CDR3 totals 13 residues. Trimming took 5 bases from V and 4 from J; bases not matched to a gene: 4. CDR3 bases: TGCAGCGTTTCGGGACTAGCGGTTTACGAGCAGTACTTC. Its protein product is CSVSGLAVYEQYF.

The J gene is TRBJ2-7, the V gene TRBV27; 7 nucleotides match TRBD1. V was clipped by 8 bases and J by 1 base; unmatched bases: 8. CDR1 is MNHEY and CDR2 is SMNVEV in the germline V gene (reference sequence). The CDR3 spans 14 residues. The CDR3 nucleotides are TGTGCCAGCGCCTCCGGGACAGCTTCCTACGAGCAGTACTTC. Its translation: CASASGTASYEQYF.

The V and J genes are TRBV28 and TRBJ1-5; D uncertain. The CDR3 has 16 amino acids. Germline V CDR1 and CDR2: MDHEN, SYDVKM. V was trimmed by 5 bases and J by 0 bases, leaving 14 bases between them. CDR3: CASSPHGADSNQPQHF. In DNA form, the CDR3 reads TGTGCCAGCAGTCCCCACGGCGCGGATAGCAATCAGCCCCAGCATTTT.

The chain links TRBV7-9 to TRBJ2-7, with TRBD2 as a possible D gene (5 bases). Deletions cut 7 bases from V and 0 bases from J, with 13 bases between. Germline V gene sequence: CDR1 SEHNR, CDR2 FQNEAQ (reference sequence). This CDR3 region has 14 residues. CDR3: CASTQPGDSYEQYF. For the CDR3, the DNA is TGTGCCAGCACCCAACCCGGGGACTCCTACGAGCAGTACTTC.

In its sample, this clone was seen once. This chain connects TRBV5-1 to TRBJ2-5; 7 bases are a match to TRBD1. This CDR3 region has 15 residues. Unmatched junction bases numbered 5, after V lost 0 bases and J lost 3 bases. Germline V gene data show CDR1 as SGHRS and CDR2 as YFSETQ. In DNA, the CDR3 is TGCGCCAGCAGCTTGGGCACAGGGGTGAAAGAGACCCAGTACTTC. The encoded protein is CASSLGTGVKETQYF. Complete variable domain (other parts from reference TRBV5-1 and TRBJ2-5): KAGVTQTPRYLIKTRGQQVTLSCSPISGHRSVSWYQQTPGQGLQFLFEYFSETQRNKGNFPGRFSGRQFSNSRSEMNVSTLELGDSALYLCASSLGTGVKETQYFGPGTRLLVL.

The V call is TRBV5-6, the J call TRBJ2-7; D possibly corresponds to TRBD2 (5 bases). Germline CDR1 reads SGHDT; CDR2 reads YYEEEE. V lost 4 bases, J lost 4 bases, and 9 bases lay in between. CDR3 length equals 12 residues. The CDR3 nucleotides read TGTGCCAGCAGCGTCGGCGGGTACGAGCAGTACTTC. It specifies CASSVGGYEQYF.

The chain has TRBV27 and TRBJ2-3, with 7 bases fitting TRBD1. With 3 bases clipped from V and 0 bases from J, the junction kept 6 bases outside the gene matches. Per germline, CDR1 MNHEY and CDR2 SMNVEV (reference sequence). The CDR3 has 16 residues. The CDR3 bases are TGTGCCAGCAGTTTCCGAAGACAGGGTAGCACAGATACGCAGTATTTT. This codes for CASSFRRQGSTDTQYF.

This chain links TRBV6-5 with TRBJ2-3; weak D call: TRBD2 (6 bases). The CDR3 has 13 amino acids. Germline V lookup: CDR1 MNHEY, CDR2 SVGAGI. The V and J ends lost 2 bases and 4 bases respectively, with 7 bases between them. Written as DNA, the CDR3 is TGTGCCAGCAGTTACGGGGAGGCAGATACGCAGTATTTT. Its protein product is CASSYGEADTQYF.

This clone was counted a single time. This rearrangement joins TRBV5-1 to TRBJ2-7; TRBD2 matches 14 bases. The CDR3 runs to 17 residues. The J segment lost 2 bases and the V segment lost 0 bases, leaving 4 bases of the junction unmatched. From germline, CDR1 is SGHRS and CDR2 YFSETQ. CDR3 DNA: TGCGCCAGCAGCTTGGGCGTGACTAGCGGGAGGGCCTACGAGCAGTACTTC. Amino acid sequence: CASSLGVTSGRAYEQYF.

The chain couples TRBV11-2 to TRBJ2-3; perhaps TRBD1 as D (5 bases). The V gene lost 7 bases and the J gene lost 2 bases, with 7 bases spanning the gap. The length of the CDR3 is 12 residues. Germline CDR1 SGHAT, CDR2 FQNNGV. CDR3 coding DNA: TGTGCCAGCACAGGGATCACAGATACGCAGTATTTT. Its translation: CASTGITDTQYF.

The CDR3 loop reads CASSLARTGGYEQYF. The CDR3, as DNA: TGTGCCAGCAGCTTAGCGCGAACAGGGGGCTACGAGCAGTACTTC. This rearrangement joins TRBV7-2 to TRBJ2-7; TRBD1 agrees at 8 bases. The CDR3 covers 15 residues. Germline trimming cut 0 bases from V and 3 bases from J; bases unmatched to any gene: 4. CDR1 is SGHTA, CDR2 FQGNSA, per germline.

This sequence joins TRBV11-3 and TRBJ2-7, with 7 bases that match TRBD2. V shed 0 bases and J 5 bases; nucleotides not matched to a gene: 13. This CDR3 contains 17 residues. CDR1 and CDR2 (germline): SGHNT, YENEEA. CDR3 DNA: TGTGCCAGCAGCTTAGAAGTTCTCGGGGGGAGCGCGGACGAGCAGTACTTC. Protein sequence: CASSLEVLGGSADEQYF.